The entry below describes one T cell receptor (beta chain). Antigen specificity is unknown. The study made its TRB cDNA libraries by 5' RACE, adding UMI labels. TCRdb reanalyzed the 5' RACE reads, giving one entry per CDR3 protein sequence and no DNA. This table lists 90,000 to 95,000 distinct CDR3 sequences. The data are from a study of CXCR3-negative and CXCR3-positive naive CD8 T cells. Study-level information: With about 1.5 +/- 0.3 million reads per library, the TRB reads numbered around 140 million in total.

The study's findings and limits: Both naive subsets showed comparably high diversity, and memory CD8+ cells showed much lower diversity. Hydrophobicity was higher for TRB CDR3s found in CXCR3-positive naive cells than in CXCR3-negative naive cells.

CDR1 is SGHAT and CDR2 is FQNNGV in the germline V gene. The CDR3 runs to 15 residues. This TCR derives from a human donor in good health. Some clones in this sample may be carry-over from other donors' samples. The J gene is TRBJ2-7, the V gene TRBV11-2. Sequencing used naive CXCR3- CD8+ T cells from blood. Subset reported: CD45RO-CCR7+CD27+CD95- naive CD8+ T cells lacking CXCR3 (TNR3-). This CDR3 is CASSPQAGRAYEQYF.